One and the same sample provided the 5 T cell receptor beta chains below, sequenced in a study of immune cell composition in non-small cell lung cancer. Normal lung sampling was at least 3 cm from the tumour, as distant as possible. Data came from immunoSEQ multiplex PCR; TCRdb stores just in-frame clones and leaves some out. The sample records several thousand clones, 77% being singletons. The sample consisted of non-adjacent lung tissue. The receptors shown here come from a human donor with non-small cell lung cancer.

This clone was detected once. This chain uses TRBV4-1 with TRBJ2-1; 7 positions match TRBD2. The CDR3 length is 16 residues. CDR1 MGHRA and CDR2 YSYEKL come from the germline V gene. J gave up 0 bases and V 4 bases, and 6 bases lay outside the gene matches. Here the CDR3 reads CASSREGVSSYNEQFF. CDR3 DNA sequence: TGCGCCAGCAGCCGGGAGGGTGTGAGCTCCTACAATGAGCAGTTCTTC.

This chain joins TRBV12-5 and TRBJ2-5, with TRBD2 matching 8 bases. The CDR3 length is 15 residues. Germline V gene lookup returns CDR1 LGHNT and CDR2 FRNRAP. Unmatched junction bases numbered 12, after V lost 7 bases and J lost 5 bases. The CDR3 nucleotides are TGTGCTAGTGTAGCGGGGAGTACTTTCACGGAGACCCAGTACTTC. It codes for CASVAGSTFTETQYF.

V and J are TRBV4-2 and TRBJ2-1, with a tentative D call TRBD2 (5 bases). The CDR3 contains 14 residues. Trimming stripped 6 bases from V and 8 bases from J, with 17 bases between. CDR1 is LGHNA and CDR2 is YNFKEQ in the germline V gene. CDR3 region: CASRPSGGVDEQFF. The DNA for the CDR3 is TGTGCCAGCAGACCTTCCGGAGGAGTGGATGAGCAGTTCTTC.

This clone was detected only once. The J gene is TRBJ2-1, the V gene TRBV18; D unresolved. V lost 3 bases, J lost 6 bases, and 15 bases lay in between. There are 15 residues in the CDR3. Germline V gene sequence: CDR1 KGHSH, CDR2 LQKENI. CDR3 DNA: TGTGCCAGCTCACCGTCGACACCAAACTCCAATGAGCAGTTCTTC. Encoded protein: CASSPSTPNSNEQFF. The complete variable domain, with remaining parts taken from reference TRBV18 and TRBJ2-1, reads NAGVMQNPRHLVRRRGQEARLRCSPMKGHSHVYWYRQLPEEGLKFMVYLQKENIIDESGMPKERFSAEFPKEGPSILRIQQVVRGDSAAYFCASSPSTPNSNEQFFGPGTRLTVL.

This clone showed up just a few times. The rearrangement links TRBV29-1 to TRBJ2-5; D not certain. The V gene lost 5 bases and the J gene lost 3 bases, with 4 bases spanning the gap. The CDR3 contains 10 residues. The germline CDR1 and CDR2 sequences are SQVTM and ANQGSEA. The CDR3, as DNA: TGCAGCGTTTCCGAAGAGACCCAGTACTTC. Protein product: CSVSEETQYF.